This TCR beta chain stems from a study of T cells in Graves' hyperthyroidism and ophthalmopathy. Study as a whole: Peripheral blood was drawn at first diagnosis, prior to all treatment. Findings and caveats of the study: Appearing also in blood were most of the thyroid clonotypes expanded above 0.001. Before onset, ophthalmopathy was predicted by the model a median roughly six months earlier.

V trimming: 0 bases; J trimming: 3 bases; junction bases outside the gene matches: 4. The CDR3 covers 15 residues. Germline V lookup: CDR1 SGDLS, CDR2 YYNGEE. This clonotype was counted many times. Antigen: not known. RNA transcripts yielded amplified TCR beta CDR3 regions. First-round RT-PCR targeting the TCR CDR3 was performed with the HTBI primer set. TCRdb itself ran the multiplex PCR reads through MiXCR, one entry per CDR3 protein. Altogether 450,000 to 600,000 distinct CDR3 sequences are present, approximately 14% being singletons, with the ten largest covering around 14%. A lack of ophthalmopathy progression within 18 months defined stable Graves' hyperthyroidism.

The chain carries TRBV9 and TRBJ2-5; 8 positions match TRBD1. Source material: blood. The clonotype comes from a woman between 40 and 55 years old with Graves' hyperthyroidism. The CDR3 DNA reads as TGTGCCAGCAGCGTAGCTTGGGGACAGGAAGAGACCCAGTACTTC. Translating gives CASSVAWGQEETQYF.